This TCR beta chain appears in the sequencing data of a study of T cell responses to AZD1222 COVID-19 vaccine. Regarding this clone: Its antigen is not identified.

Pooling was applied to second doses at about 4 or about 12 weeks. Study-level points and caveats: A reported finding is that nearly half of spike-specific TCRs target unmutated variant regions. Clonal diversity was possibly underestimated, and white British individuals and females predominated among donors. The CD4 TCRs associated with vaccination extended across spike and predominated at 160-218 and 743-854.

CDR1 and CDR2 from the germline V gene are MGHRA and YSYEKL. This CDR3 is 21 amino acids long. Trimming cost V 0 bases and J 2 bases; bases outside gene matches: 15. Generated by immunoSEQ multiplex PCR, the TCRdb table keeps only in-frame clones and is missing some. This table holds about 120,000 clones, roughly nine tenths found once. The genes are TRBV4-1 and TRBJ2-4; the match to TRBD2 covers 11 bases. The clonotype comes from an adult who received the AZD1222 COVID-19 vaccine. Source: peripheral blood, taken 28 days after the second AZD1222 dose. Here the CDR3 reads CASSQDEVRLAGRRTKNIQYF. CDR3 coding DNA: TGCGCCAGCAGCCAAGATGAGGTGCGACTAGCGGGGCGAAGGACCAAAAACATTCAGTACTTC.